This T cell receptor beta chain was captured in a study of human T cells and chemical hapten exposure. Looking at the study overall: Upper back patch tests used 0.01% DPC, scored after 6 days.

Individual cDNA molecules had unique molecular identifiers attached to them by the library. Per the study methods: Samples held a median of 95,638 TCRs, range roughly 20,000–690,600. TCRdb recomputed calls from the RACE reads with MiXCR, one row per CDR3 protein. The V and J calls follow TCRdb's processing rather than the paper's. The sample comprises 65,000 to 95,000 distinct CDR3 sequences, approximately 6.6% of which are singletons, and 1% to 1.5% rests with the top ten. There are a few counts of this clonotype. Germline V gene sequence: CDR1 SQVTM, CDR2 ANQGSEA. The length of the CDR3 is 14 residues. V trimming: 1 base; J trimming: 7 bases; junction bases outside the gene matches: 5. Time point indicated: patch test 2, 6 weeks after DPC sensitization. Documented treatment: therapeutic diphenylcyclopropenone sensitization with weekly scalp DPC. Investigators collected blood before applying each patch test.

The chain recombines TRBV29-1 with TRBJ2-1, with TRBD2 matching over 9 bases. The source is a woman in her 30s with alopecia areata. Some clones in this sample may be carry-over from other donors' samples. The sequencing here drew on whole blood, taken in connection with sensitization to the hapten diphenylcyclopropenone (DPC). The CDR3 reads CSVEVAGGQNEQFF. The CDR3, as DNA: TGCAGCGTTGAAGTCGCGGGGGGGCAGAATGAGCAGTTCTTC.